This T cell receptor beta chain was identified during a study of T cells after yellow fever vaccination (dated by TCRdb to the late 2010s). For the study in its entirety: Libraries from fractions with low cell numbers were prepared with the SMART-Seq v4 Ultra Low Input RNA kit. To follow T-cell clones before and after primary and booster YFV17D yellow fever vaccination, bulk TCR alpha and beta repertoires were sequenced over time. The cohort comprised two healthy male donors, one aged 18 to 30 and one aged 30 to 39 years. Blood was drawn at multiple timepoints before and after primary and secondary immunization, with bulk PBMC replicates and cell subsets isolated.

Between the V and J ends, shortened by 4 bases and 3 bases respectively, the junction contains 14 bases. The CDR3 contains 14 residues, cysteine and phenylalanine counted. The entry retains the CDR3 DNA only, 42 bases that are in frame from base 1. The germline V gene encodes CDR1 SGHRS and CDR2 YFSETQ. This clonotype was seen many times. The target of this receptor is not known. No base quality values were provided; no much bigger clone lies one nucleotide off. What the research found in general, with its limitations: A small fraction of clonotypes showed up in both the CD4 and CD8 compartments, probably as a result of convergent recombination. The study included only a couple of donors, which limits how far the findings can be generalized. Most clones expanded after primary vaccination (around 96% of CD4 and approximately 86% of CD8) were re-detected after the booster, suggesting that broad memory maintenance occurred. The secondary T-cell response was weaker than the primary response but faster, peaking on day 5 instead of day 15. FACS-sorted repertoires could contain abundant contaminating clonotypes from the bulk population, so computational filtering was required.

TCR cDNA was synthesized by 5'RACE template switching, which introduced a universal primer site and unique molecular identifiers. Priming for cDNA synthesis came from both the TCR alpha and TCR beta constant segments. Two PCR steps were used to amplify libraries, with sample barcodes and sequencing adapters being added in the second step. Sequencing of libraries was performed on Illumina HiSeq 2500 (2x100 bp) or NovaSeq (2x150 bp). Under the source paper's analysis protocol: MIGEC was used to demultiplex reads and collapse the reads into UMI consensus sequences, and MiXCR was used for V(D)J alignment. Vaccine-responding clonotypes were defined with edgeR using replicate PBMC samples, requiring FDR below 0.01 and a log2 fold change above 5 up to day 15. CD4 or CD8 identity was assigned to each bulk clonotype according to whether the clonotype was present at higher abundance in the sequenced CD4 repertoire or the sequenced CD8 repertoire. Using fastp at Q25 and MiXCR, TCRdb reprocessed the public reads and kept productive beta chains. One record per CDR3 amino acid sequence lists the most common genes and DNA. Here the V and J calls rest on TCRdb's processing, not on the authors' analysis. Present in this sample are roughly 500,000 distinct CDR3 sequences, roughly 21% of which were seen just once. Roughly an eighth of the sample comes from the top ten.

The treatment or condition label here, explained by the study, means: live attenuated yellow fever vaccine strain. Two biological replicates of bulk PBMCs were collected at each blood-draw timepoint. PBMCs were isolated from peripheral blood using a standard Ficoll-Paque protocol. RNA was extracted with TriZol from bulk PBMCs, CD4 and CD8 fractions, and dextramer-positive and dextramer-negative fractions. This receptor was identified in a man younger than 40 who received the YFV17D yellow fever vaccine. This sample comprised PBMCs, obtained 15 days after the yellow fever booster vaccination. The rearrangement joined TRBV5-1 to TRBJ2-7, with TRBD1 perhaps the D gene, on 6 matching bases. CDR3 loop: CASSQPGQRYEQYF. The DNA sequence is TGCGCCAGCAGCCAGCCGGGACAACGCTACGAGCAGTACTTC.